In this sample, the clone carrying this T cell receptor (beta chain) turned up once. Libraries were prepared by immunoSEQ multiplex PCR; TCRdb keeps only in-frame clonotypes and omits some of them. The table includes some 140,000 clones, 80% to 95% detected once. This CDR3 region has 16 residues. Looked up from germline, CDR1 is SSHAT and CDR2 is FNYEAQ (reference sequence). Trimming removed 1 base from V and 1 base from J, with 10 bases in between. These data come from a study of T cell responses to AZD1222 COVID-19 vaccine. The specimen comprised peripheral blood, sampled on day 0 of AZD1222 vaccination. This TCR was sampled from an adult in good health. The V call is TRBV7-7, the J call TRBJ2-2; D call uncertain. The CDR3 protein is CASSLEVAGNTGELFF. The DNA of the CDR3 is TGTGCCAGCAGCTTAGAAGTAGCAGGGAACACCGGGGAGCTGTTTTTT.